Given below is one TCR beta chain in context. Its antigen remains unknown. Clones were read by immunoSEQ multiplex PCR, and TCRdb kept only the in-frame ones, dropping some. Among tens of thousands of clones listed, over 70% were seen once. This specimen comes from a study of pediatric ulcerative colitis. Points from the study as a whole: Two rectal clonotypes were found only in ulcerative colitis patients, all of them. Blood-rectal clonal overlap within each person was significantly higher in ulcerative colitis patients than controls.

The rectum was sampled with one to two pinch biopsies at colonoscopy. What was sequenced was gut tissue. The sequence was obtained from a girl aged 10 to 17 with moderate ulcerative colitis.

Here the CDR3 DNA reads TGTGCCAGCAGCCCGACCCATCCGGAGGCCAACGTCCTGACTTTC. It translates to CASSPTHPEANVLTF. The chain combines TRBV2 with TRBJ2-6; D unclear. Germline V CDR1 and CDR2: SNHLY, FYNNEI. This CDR3 contains 15 residues. Trimming stripped 6 bases from V and 6 bases from J, with 15 bases between.